These 29 T cell receptor beta chains were sequenced from one sample in a study of CD8 T cells in Susac syndrome. A quantity of about 0.5 to 1 ug RNA underwent reverse transcription using random hexamers. TCRdb fed the immunoSEQ multiplex PCR reads into MiXCR, producing one record per CDR3 protein. The table has about 300,000 distinct CDR3 sequences, roughly 94% seen once; the top ten hold over 0.065%. Sequenced input: CD4+ T cells from PBMCs. Receptors originate from a human donor with multiple sclerosis.

The chain employs TRBV12-3 or TRBV12-4 and TRBJ1-2; TRBD1 is a possible D gene (6 bases). The length of the CDR3 is 13 residues. Trimming shortened V by 5 bases and J by 6 bases, and 13 bases separated the two germline ends. The CDR3 coding sequence is TGTGCCAGCAGTCCCCAACAGGGTCATGGCTACACCTTC. It yields the protein CASSPQQGHGYTF.

V is TRBV12-3 or TRBV12-4 and J is TRBJ2-6; D perhaps matches TRBD1 (5 bases). The germline V and J ends were trimmed by 5 bases and 4 bases, with 12 bases remaining between them. There are 15 residues in the CDR3. This CDR3 reads CASSTDITGANVLTF. The CDR3 bases are TGTGCCAGCAGTACGGACATAACAGGGGCCAACGTCCTGACTTTC.

The V gene is TRBV19, the J gene TRBJ1-1; possibly TRBD1 for D (6 bases). V lost 2 bases, J lost 4 bases, and 14 bases lay in between. The CDR3 totals 15 residues. The germline V gene encodes CDR1 LNHDA and CDR2 SQIVND (reference sequence). The CDR3 bases are TGTGCCAGTAGTATACGGGGACATCCGGGCACTGAAGCTTTCTTT. Protein product: CASSIRGHPGTEAFF.

The chain employs TRBV24-1 and TRBJ1-2, with D possibly TRBD1 on 6 matching bases. Germline assignment: CDR1 KGHDR and CDR2 SFDVKD. V lost 3 bases and J lost 4, with 14 bases in between. CDR3 size: 15 residues. The CDR3 sequence is CATSDATATGYGYTF. The CDR3 DNA reads TGTGCCACCAGTGATGCCACAGCGACAGGCTATGGCTACACCTTC.

The chain uses TRBV29-1 and TRBJ1-1; no clear D gene. CDR3 size: 13 residues. Germline CDR1 and CDR2: SQVTM and ANQGSEA. V dropped 4 bases and J dropped 1 base, with 10 bases sitting between them. DNA for the CDR3: TGCAGCGTTGGCGGCAGTACGAACACTGAAGCTTTCTTT. Translation: CSVGGSTNTEAFF.

CDR3 in amino acids: CASSLAGPIQETQYF. The CDR3 coding sequence is TGTGCCAGCAGCTTAGCGGGACCTATCCAAGAGACCCAGTACTTC. V is TRBV7-2 and J is TRBJ2-5; D might be TRBD1 or TRBD2, each matching 5 bases. Per the germline V gene, CDR1 is SGHTA and CDR2 is FQGNSA. V was pared by 0 bases and J by 1 base, with 9 bases between. CDR3 length: 15 amino acids. The full variable domain, its missing parts supplied by reference TRBV7-2 and TRBJ2-5, is GAGVSQSPSNKVTEKGKDVELRCDPISGHTALYWYRQSLGQGLEFLIYFQGNSAPDKSGLPSDRFSAERTGGSVSTLTIQRTQQEDSAVYLCASSLAGPIQETQYFGPGTRLLVL.

The chain is built from TRBV5-1 and TRBJ2-2; perhaps TRBD2 as D (6 bases). The V end lost 0 bases, the J end lost 3 bases, and 9 bases lay between the germline ends. The CDR3 contains 15 residues. The V gene's germline CDR1 is SGHRS and CDR2 YFSETQ. For the CDR3, the DNA is TGCGCCAGCAGCTTGGCCGGCGGGGACACCGGGGAGCTGTTTTTT. Translating gives CASSLAGGDTGELFF.

The J gene is TRBJ2-1, the V gene TRBV12-3 or TRBV12-4, with 8 bases matching TRBD2. The V segment lost 7 bases and the J segment 3 bases; nucleotides outside the gene matches: 14. The CDR3 is 17 residues long. CDR3 coding DNA: TGTGCCAGCACCGGAGTGACGGGAGGGTTCCGCTACAATGAGCAGTTCTTC. Residues: CASTGVTGGFRYNEQFF.

The sample holds one count of this clonotype. The chain joins TRBV27 to TRBJ1-2; tentative D call: TRBD1 (5 bases). Trimming removed 1 base from V and 8 bases from J, with 11 bases in between. This CDR3 is built from 13 residues. Per the germline V gene, CDR1 is MNHEY and CDR2 is SMNVEV (reference sequence). CDR3 in DNA: TGTGCCAGCAGTTTATTGTCCGGGGACGGCTACACCTTC. Translated: CASSLLSGDGYTF.

This clonotype was seen a few times. This chain joins TRBV30 and TRBJ2-4; D possibly corresponds to TRBD1 (5 bases). Germline V gene data show CDR1 as GTSNPN and CDR2 as SVGIG (reference sequence). V was clipped by 0 bases and J by 0 bases, with 6 bases between them. The CDR3 runs to 14 residues. CDR3 nucleotide sequence: TGTGCCTGGAGTGTAAGGGGAGCCAAAAACATTCAGTACTTC. It is translated as CAWSVRGAKNIQYF.

This chain connects TRBV3-1 to TRBJ2-4; 7 bases map to TRBD2. The CDR3 is 14 residues long. Germline V lookup: CDR1 LGHDT, CDR2 YNNKEL (reference sequence). V shed 5 bases and J 7 bases; nucleotides not matched to a gene: 8. The CDR3 is CASSGQAGPNIQYF. The CDR3 bases are TGTGCCAGCAGCGGGCAAGCGGGGCCGAACATTCAGTACTTC.

The genes are TRBV13 and TRBJ2-7, with 8 bases fitting TRBD1. The trim removed 6 bases at V and 0 bases at J, leaving 4 bases unmatched. Germline CDR1 and CDR2: PRHDT and FYEKMQ (reference sequence). The CDR3 consists of 14 residues. In DNA, the CDR3 is TGTGCCAGCAGAAGTGGACAGGGCTCCTACGAGCAGTACTTC. Amino acids: CASRSGQGSYEQYF.

The chain recombines TRBV23-1 with TRBJ2-6; 9 positions agree with TRBD1. TRBV23-1 is filed as an ORF, its function uncertain. With 8 bases clipped from V and 4 bases from J, the junction kept 9 bases outside the gene matches. The CDR3 runs to 16 residues. CDR3 coding DNA: TGCGCCAGCTTTATTACAGGGGGCGCGGGGGCCAACGTCCTGACTTTC. This gives the protein CASFITGGAGANVLTF.

This clonotype was seen just once. The chain combines TRBV6-5 with TRBJ1-1, with 8 bases that match TRBD1. The CDR3 extends over 15 amino acids. CDR1 and CDR2 from the germline V gene are MNHEY and SVGAGI. V was clipped by 5 bases and J by 5 bases; unmatched bases: 10. In nucleotides, the CDR3 is TGTGCCAGCAGTCGAACCAGGGGGCTGGGGACTGAAGCTTTCTTT. It yields the protein CASSRTRGLGTEAFF.

The J gene is TRBJ1-1, the V gene TRBV18; D is unclear. V shed 0 bases and J shed 0 bases, with 17 bases lying between them. CDR1 is KGHSH, CDR2 LQKENI, per germline. CDR3 length equals 18 residues. CDR3 sequence reads: CASSPPAIRNSMNTEAFF. Written as DNA, the CDR3 is TGTGCCAGCTCACCACCGGCGATCAGGAACAGCATGAACACTGAAGCTTTCTTT.

The genes are TRBV29-1 and TRBJ2-3, with TRBD2 identical over 8 bases. This CDR3 comprises 15 residues. Germline V gene lookup returns CDR1 SQVTM and CDR2 ANQGSEA. V lost 7 bases and J lost 2; bases outside the gene matches: 11. CDR3 DNA sequence: TGCAGCGCCGGCGGGGGGCCGATGAACACAGATACGCAGTATTTT. It translates to CSAGGGPMNTDTQYF.

The CDR3 nucleotides are TGTGCCTGGAGTGCCTCCCTAGCGGATACGCAGTATTTT. Translated: CAWSASLADTQYF. The chain is built from TRBV30 and TRBJ2-3, with D possibly matching TRBD2 (6 bases). The ends were cut back, 1 base at V and 6 bases at J, with 11 bases in the middle. CDR3 length: 13 amino acids. CDR1 is GTSNPN, CDR2 SVGIG, per germline (reference sequence).

This sequence joins TRBV6-2 or TRBV6-3 and TRBJ1-5, with TRBD1 as a possible D gene (5 bases). The CDR3 consists of 16 residues. Trimming removed 7 bases at V and 1 base at J, with 17 bases between. Germline-derived CDR1 and CDR2 are MNHEY and SVGEGT. CDR3: CASKTEVIGSNQPQHF. The CDR3 nucleotides read TGTGCCAGCAAGACAGAGGTTATTGGGAGCAATCAGCCCCAGCATTTT.

This chain links TRBV11-2 with TRBJ2-7; 7 bases map to TRBD2. The CDR3 has 13 amino acids. Germline V gene data show CDR1 as SGHAT and CDR2 as FQNNGV. J lost 11 bases, V lost 1 base, and 8 bases had no gene match. In DNA, the CDR3 is TGTGCCAGCAGCTTAGTGGGGGACGGGGGGAAGTACTTC. Residues: CASSLVGDGGKYF. The entire variable domain, with the rest obtained from reference TRBV11-2 and TRBJ2-7, is as follows: EAGVAQSPRYKIIEKRQSVAFWCNPISGHATLYWYQQILGQGPKLLIQFQNNGVVDDSQLPKDRFSAERLKGVDSTLKIQPAKLEDSAVYLCASSLVGDGGKYFGPGTRLTVT.

This chain joins TRBV14 and TRBJ2-3; D possibly uses TRBD1 or TRBD2 (6 bases each). V lost 2 bases, J lost 1 base, and 16 bases lay in between. Germline assignment: CDR1 SGHDN and CDR2 FVKESK. This CDR3 contains 17 residues. The CDR3 DNA sequence: TGTGCCAGCAGCCAATTTCCGGGGGACACTCGCACAGATACGCAGTATTTT. Translation gives CASSQFPGDTRTDTQYF.

This clonotype turned up a few times. The genes are TRBV2 and TRBJ2-1; TRBD2 agrees at 11 bases. With V trimmed by 6 bases and J by 4 bases, 5 bases remained unmatched. Germline CDR1 is SNHLY and CDR2 is FYNNEI. The CDR3 loop spans 15 amino acids. This CDR3 reads CASSGLAGGYNEQFF. The CDR3 DNA reads as TGTGCCAGCAGCGGTCTAGCGGGGGGATACAATGAGCAGTTCTTC.

In its sample, this clonotype was seen once. The V and J genes are TRBV6-7 and TRBJ2-1, with D perhaps TRBD2 (6 bases). TRBV6-7 is flagged as an ORF with uncertain function. This CDR3 contains 18 residues. Trimming cost V 1 base and J 3 bases, with 19 bases left between them. The CDR3 DNA reads as TGTGCCAGCAGTTACTGTTTGGGTGTGGGAGGCAGCTACAATGAGCAGTTCTTC. This codes for CASSYCLGVGGSYNEQFF.

The chain has TRBV9 and TRBJ2-3; no firm D call. Germline V gene data show CDR1 as SGDLS and CDR2 as YYNGEE. Trimming shortened V by 0 bases and J by 2 bases, and 7 bases separated the two germline ends. CDR3 length: 14 residues. CDR3 bases: TGTGCCAGCAGCGTAGGGGCTACCACAGATACGCAGTATTTT. Its translation: CASSVGATTDTQYF.

This chain joins TRBV4-2 and TRBJ2-5, with 10 bases lining up with TRBD2. Looked up from germline, CDR1 is LGHNA and CDR2 is YNFKEQ. The CDR3 length is 16 residues. V was clipped by 4 bases and J by 4 bases; unmatched bases: 9. Here the CDR3 DNA reads TGTGCCAGCAGCCTTGGGAGCGGGAGGGCCGCAGAGACCCAGTACTTC. Its protein product is CASSLGSGRAAETQYF.

Worth noting for this clonotype: An end of the junction differs from the germline gene, which may be a read error. The rearrangement links TRBV7-9 to TRBJ2-7; 11 bases match TRBD2. From germline, CDR1 is SEHNR and CDR2 FQNEAQ (reference sequence). The CDR3 length is 12 residues. Here the CDR3 reads CASSQLAGAGNF. As DNA, the CDR3 is TGTGCCAGCAGCCAACTAGCGGGAGCGGGGAACTTC.

V usage is TRBV4-2 and J usage is TRBJ2-7, with no clear D. The CDR3 spans 16 residues. In germline, CDR1 is LGHNA, CDR2 YNFKEQ. Trimming stripped 1 base from V and 0 bases from J, with 13 bases between. The CDR3: CASSQGLGSSSYEQYF. CDR3 in DNA: TGTGCCAGCAGCCAAGGTCTTGGGTCGAGCTCCTACGAGCAGTACTTC.

The rearrangement links TRBV19 to TRBJ1-1; D unresolved. The CDR3 length is 12 residues. Trimming pared 5 bases from V and 10 bases from J, leaving 14 bases between. Germline V gene sequence: CDR1 LNHDA, CDR2 SQIVND (reference sequence). CDR3 sequence reads: CASSPSTARAFF. For the CDR3, the DNA is TGTGCCAGTAGTCCCTCGACCGCCCGAGCTTTCTTT. Variable domain in full (rest from reference TRBV19 and TRBJ1-1): DGGITQSPKYLFRKEGQNVTLSCEQNLNHDAMYWYRQDPGQGLRLIYYSQIVNDFQKGDIAEGYSVSREKKESFPLTVTSAQKNPTAFYLCASSPSTARAFFGQGTRLTVV.

The chain has TRBV24-1 and TRBJ2-2, with D uncertain. Germline-derived CDR1 and CDR2 are KGHDR and SFDVKD. V lost 5 bases and J 8 bases, leaving 11 bases between the germline ends. The CDR3 is made up of 13 amino acids. The CDR3 protein is CATSGQLGGELFF. CDR3 sequence (DNA): TGTGCCACCAGTGGCCAGTTGGGGGGGGAGCTGTTTTTT.

Points on this clonotype: A junction end diverges from the germline sequence, so it may reflect a read error. The chain employs TRBV3-1 and TRBJ1-6, with D hard to call. Germline V gives CDR1 LGHDT, CDR2 YNNKEL (reference sequence). There are 13 residues in the CDR3. The chain's CDR3 is CANSPNLGSPLHF. In nucleotides, the CDR3 is TGTGCCAACAGCCCGAACCTCGGTTCACCCCTCCACTTT.